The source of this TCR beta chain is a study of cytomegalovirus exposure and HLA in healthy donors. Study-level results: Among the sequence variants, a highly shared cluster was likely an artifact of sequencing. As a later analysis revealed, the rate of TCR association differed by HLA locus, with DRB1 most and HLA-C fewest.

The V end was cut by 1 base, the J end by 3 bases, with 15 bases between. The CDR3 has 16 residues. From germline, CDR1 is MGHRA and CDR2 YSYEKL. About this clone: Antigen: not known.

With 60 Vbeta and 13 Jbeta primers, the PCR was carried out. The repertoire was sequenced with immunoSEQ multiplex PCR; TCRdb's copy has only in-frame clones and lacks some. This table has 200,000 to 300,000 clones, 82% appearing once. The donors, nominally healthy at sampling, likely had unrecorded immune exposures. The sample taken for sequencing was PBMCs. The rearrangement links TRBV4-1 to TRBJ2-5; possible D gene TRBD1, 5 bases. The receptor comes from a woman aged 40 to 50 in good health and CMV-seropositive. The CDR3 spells CASSQGGGRWEETQYF. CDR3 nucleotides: TGCGCCAGCAGCCAAGGGGGCGGAAGGTGGGAAGAGACCCAGTACTTC.